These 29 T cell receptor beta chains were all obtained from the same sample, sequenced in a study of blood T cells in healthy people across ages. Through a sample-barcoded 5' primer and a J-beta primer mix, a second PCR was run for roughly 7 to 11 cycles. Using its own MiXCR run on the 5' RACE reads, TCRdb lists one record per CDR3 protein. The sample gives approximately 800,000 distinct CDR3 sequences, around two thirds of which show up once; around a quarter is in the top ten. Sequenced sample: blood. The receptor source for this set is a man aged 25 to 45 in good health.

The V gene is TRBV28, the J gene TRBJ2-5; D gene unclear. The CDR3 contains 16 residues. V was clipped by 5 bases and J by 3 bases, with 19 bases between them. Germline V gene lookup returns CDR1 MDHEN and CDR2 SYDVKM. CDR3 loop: CASSPWTENAEETQYF. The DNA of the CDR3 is TGTGCCAGCAGTCCCTGGACGGAAAACGCGGAAGAGACCCAGTACTTC. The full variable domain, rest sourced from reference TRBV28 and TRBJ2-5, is DVKVTQSSRYLVKRTGEKVFLECVQDMDHENMFWYRQDPGLGLRLIYFSYDVKMKEKGDIPEGYSVSREKKERFSLILESASTNQTSMYLCASSPWTENAEETQYFGPGTRLLVL.

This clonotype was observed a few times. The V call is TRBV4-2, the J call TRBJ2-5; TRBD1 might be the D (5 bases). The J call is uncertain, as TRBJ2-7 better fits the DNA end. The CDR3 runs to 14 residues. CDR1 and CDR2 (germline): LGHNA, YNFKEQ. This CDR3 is CASSSPGSRDEQYF. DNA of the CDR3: TGTGCCAGCAGCTCCCCAGGGTCGCGAGACGAGCAGTACTTC.

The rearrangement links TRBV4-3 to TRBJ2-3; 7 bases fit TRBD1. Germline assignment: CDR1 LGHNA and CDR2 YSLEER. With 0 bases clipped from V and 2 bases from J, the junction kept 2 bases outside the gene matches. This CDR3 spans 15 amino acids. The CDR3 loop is CASSQEGTDTDTQYF. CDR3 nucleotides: TGCGCCAGCAGCCAAGAGGGGACAGACACAGATACGCAGTATTTT.

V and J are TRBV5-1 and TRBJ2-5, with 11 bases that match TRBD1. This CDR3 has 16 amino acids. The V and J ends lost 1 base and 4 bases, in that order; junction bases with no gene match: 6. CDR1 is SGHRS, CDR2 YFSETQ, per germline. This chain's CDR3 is CASSLNLDRGPETQYF. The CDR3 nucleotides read TGCGCCAGCAGCTTGAATCTGGACAGGGGGCCAGAGACCCAGTACTTC.

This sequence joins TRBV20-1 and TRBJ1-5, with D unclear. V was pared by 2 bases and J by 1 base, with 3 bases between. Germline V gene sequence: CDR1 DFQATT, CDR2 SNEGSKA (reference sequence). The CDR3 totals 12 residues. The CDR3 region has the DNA TGCAGTGCTAGAATGAGCAATCAGCCCCAGCATTTT. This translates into CSARMSNQPQHF.

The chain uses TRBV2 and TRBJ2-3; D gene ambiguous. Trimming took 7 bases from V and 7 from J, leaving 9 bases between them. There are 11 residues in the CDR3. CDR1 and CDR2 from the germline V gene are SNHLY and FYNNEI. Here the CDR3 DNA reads TGTGCCAGCATGGAGCTGTATACGCAGTATTTT. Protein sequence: CASMELYTQYF.

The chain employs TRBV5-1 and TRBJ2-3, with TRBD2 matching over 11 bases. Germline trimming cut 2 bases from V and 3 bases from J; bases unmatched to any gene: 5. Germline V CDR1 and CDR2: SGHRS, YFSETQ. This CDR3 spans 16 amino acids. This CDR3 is CASSFGSSGGTDTQYF. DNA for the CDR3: TGCGCCAGCAGCTTCGGTTCTAGCGGGGGGACAGATACGCAGTATTTT.

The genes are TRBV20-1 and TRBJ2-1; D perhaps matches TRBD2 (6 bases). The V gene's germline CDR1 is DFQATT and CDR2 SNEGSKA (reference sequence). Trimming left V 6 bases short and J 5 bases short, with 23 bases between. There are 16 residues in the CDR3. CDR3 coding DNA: TGCAGTGCCACCCGACACGTCGGGACTCCAAACAATGAGCAGTTCTTC. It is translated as CSATRHVGTPNNEQFF.

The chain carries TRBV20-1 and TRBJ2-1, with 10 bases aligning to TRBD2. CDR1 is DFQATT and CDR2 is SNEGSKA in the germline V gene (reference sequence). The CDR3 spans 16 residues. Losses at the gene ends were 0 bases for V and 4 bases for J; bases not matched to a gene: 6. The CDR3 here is CSARDSGLAVYNEQFF. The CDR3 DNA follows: TGCAGTGCTAGAGACTCCGGACTAGCGGTATACAATGAGCAGTTCTTC.

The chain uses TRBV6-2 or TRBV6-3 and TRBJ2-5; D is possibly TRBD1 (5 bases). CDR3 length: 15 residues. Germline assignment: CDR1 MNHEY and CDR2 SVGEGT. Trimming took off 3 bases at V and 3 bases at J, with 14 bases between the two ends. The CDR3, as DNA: TGTGCCAGCAGTTATTACCAGGGTGTTGAAGAGACCCAGTACTTC. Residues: CASSYYQGVEETQYF.

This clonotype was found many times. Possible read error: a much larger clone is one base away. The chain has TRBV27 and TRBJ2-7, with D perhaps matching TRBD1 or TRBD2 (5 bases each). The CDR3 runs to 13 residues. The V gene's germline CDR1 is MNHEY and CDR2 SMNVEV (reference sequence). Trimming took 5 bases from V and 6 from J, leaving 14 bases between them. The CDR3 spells CASSGFGTSEQYF. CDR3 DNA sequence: TGTGCCAGCAGTGGATTCGGGACGAGCGAGCAGTACTTC.

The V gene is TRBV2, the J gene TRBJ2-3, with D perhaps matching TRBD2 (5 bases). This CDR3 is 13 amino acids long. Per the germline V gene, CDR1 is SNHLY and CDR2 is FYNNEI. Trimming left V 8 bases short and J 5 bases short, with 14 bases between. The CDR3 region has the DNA TGTGCCAGCGCCTCGGGATGGCTAGATACGCAGTATTTT. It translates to CASASGWLDTQYF.

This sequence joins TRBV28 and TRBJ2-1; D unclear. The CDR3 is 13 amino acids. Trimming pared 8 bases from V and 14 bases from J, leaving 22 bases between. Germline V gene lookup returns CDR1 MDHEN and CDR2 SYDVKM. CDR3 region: CASGSVVKGTKFF. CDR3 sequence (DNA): TGTGCCAGCGGGTCGGTCGTTAAGGGAACGAAGTTCTTC.

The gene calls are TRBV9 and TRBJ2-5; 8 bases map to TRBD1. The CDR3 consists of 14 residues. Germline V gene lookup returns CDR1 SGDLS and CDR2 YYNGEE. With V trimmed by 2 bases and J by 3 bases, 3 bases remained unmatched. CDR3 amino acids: CASSVTGAEETQYF. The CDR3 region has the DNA TGTGCCAGCAGCGTGACAGGGGCCGAAGAGACCCAGTACTTC.

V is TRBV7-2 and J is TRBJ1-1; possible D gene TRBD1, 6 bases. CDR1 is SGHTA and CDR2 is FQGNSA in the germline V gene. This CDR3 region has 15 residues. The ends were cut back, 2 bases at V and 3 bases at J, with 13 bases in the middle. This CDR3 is CASSLSWQGHTEAFF. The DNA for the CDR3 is TGTGCCAGCAGCTTAAGTTGGCAGGGGCACACTGAAGCTTTCTTT.

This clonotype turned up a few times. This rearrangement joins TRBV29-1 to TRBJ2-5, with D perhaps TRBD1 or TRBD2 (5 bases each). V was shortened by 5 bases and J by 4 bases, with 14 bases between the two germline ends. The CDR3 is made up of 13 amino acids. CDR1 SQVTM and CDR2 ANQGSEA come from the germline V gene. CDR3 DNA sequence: TGCAGCGTTAACGGGGCGTCGGGAGAGACCCAGTACTTC. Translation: CSVNGASGETQYF.

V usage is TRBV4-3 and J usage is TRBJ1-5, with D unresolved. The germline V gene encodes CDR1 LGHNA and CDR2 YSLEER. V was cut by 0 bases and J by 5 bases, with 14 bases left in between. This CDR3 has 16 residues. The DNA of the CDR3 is TGCGCCAGCAGCCAAGATCGAGGGTTGTTAGATCAGCCCCAGCATTTT. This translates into CASSQDRGLLDQPQHF.

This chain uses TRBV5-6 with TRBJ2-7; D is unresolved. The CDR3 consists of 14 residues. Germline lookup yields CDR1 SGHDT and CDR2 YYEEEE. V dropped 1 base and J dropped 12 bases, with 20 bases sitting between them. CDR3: CASSLLRGGKTRYF. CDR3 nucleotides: TGTGCCAGCAGCTTGTTGCGTGGTGGGAAGACCCGGTACTTC.

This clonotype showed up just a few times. The CDR3 region has the DNA TGTGCCATCAGTGACTACACCAACTACGAGCAGTACTTC. This sequence encodes CAISDYTNYEQYF. The chain uses TRBV10-3 and TRBJ2-7; D not resolved. The CDR3 totals 13 residues. Trimming took off 3 bases at V and 3 bases at J, with 9 bases between the two ends. Germline lookup yields CDR1 ENHRY and CDR2 SYGVKD.

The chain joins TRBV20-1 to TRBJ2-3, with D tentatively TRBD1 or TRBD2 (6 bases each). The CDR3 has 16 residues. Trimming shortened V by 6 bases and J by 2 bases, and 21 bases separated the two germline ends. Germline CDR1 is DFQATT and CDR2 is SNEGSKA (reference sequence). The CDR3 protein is CSAETPVRGPTDTQYF. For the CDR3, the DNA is TGCAGTGCCGAAACTCCCGTCCGGGGGCCCACAGATACGCAGTATTTT.

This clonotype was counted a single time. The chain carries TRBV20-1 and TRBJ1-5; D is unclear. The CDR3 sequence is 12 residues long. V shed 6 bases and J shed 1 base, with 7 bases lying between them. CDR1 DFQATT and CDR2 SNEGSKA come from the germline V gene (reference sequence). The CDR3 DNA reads TGCAGTGCGTTATGGAGCAATCAGCCCCAGCATTTT. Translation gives CSALWSNQPQHF.

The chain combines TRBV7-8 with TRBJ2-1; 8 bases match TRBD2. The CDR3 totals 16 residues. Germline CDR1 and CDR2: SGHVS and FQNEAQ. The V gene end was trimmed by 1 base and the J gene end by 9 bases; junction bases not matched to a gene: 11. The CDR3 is CASSLGLAGKAGEQFF. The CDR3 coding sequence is TGTGCCAGCAGCTTAGGGTTAGCGGGGAAGGCAGGTGAGCAGTTCTTC.

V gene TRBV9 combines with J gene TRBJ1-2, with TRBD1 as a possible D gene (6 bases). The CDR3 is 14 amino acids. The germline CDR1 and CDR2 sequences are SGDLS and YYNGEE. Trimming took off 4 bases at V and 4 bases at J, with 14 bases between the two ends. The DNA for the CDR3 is TGTGCCAGCAGCCCACCAGGGGTAACCTATGGCTACACCTTC. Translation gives CASSPPGVTYGYTF.

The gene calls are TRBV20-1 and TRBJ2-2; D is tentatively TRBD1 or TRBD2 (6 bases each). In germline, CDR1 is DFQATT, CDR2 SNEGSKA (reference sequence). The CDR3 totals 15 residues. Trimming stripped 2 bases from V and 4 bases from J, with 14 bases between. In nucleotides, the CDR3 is TGCAGTGCTAGACTCCGGGGGCGTGGCACCGGGGAGCTGTTTTTT. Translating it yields CSARLRGRGTGELFF.

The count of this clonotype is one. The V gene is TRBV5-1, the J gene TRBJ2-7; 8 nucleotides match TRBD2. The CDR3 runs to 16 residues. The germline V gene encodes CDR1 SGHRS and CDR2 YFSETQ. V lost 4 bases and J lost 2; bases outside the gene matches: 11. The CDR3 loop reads CASSMPGLGITYEQYF. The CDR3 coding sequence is TGCGCCAGCAGCATGCCGGGACTAGGAATCACCTACGAGCAGTACTTC. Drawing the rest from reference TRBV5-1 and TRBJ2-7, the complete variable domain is KAGVTQTPRYLIKTRGQQVTLSCSPISGHRSVSWYQQTPGQGLQFLFEYFSETQRNKGNFPGRFSGRQFSNSRSEMNVSTLELGDSALYLCASSMPGLGITYEQYFGPGTRLTVT.

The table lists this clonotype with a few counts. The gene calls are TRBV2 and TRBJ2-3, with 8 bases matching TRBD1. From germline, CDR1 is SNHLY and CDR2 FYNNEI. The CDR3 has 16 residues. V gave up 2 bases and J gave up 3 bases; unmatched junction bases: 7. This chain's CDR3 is CASSEWVGQGTDTQYF. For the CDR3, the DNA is TGTGCCAGCAGTGAATGGGTCGGACAGGGTACAGATACGCAGTATTTT.

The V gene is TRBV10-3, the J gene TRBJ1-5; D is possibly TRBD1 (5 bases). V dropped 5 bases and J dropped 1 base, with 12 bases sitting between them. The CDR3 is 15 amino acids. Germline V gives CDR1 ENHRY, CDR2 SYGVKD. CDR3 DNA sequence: TGTGCCATCAGTCGGGACGAGGGGAGCAATCAGCCCCAGCATTTT. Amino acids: CAISRDEGSNQPQHF.

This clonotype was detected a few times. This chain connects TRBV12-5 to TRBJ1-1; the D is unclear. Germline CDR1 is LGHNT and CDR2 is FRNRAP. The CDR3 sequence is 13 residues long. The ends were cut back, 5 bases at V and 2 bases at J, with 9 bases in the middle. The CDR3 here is CASGVSPNTEAFF. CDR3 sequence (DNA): TGTGCTAGTGGTGTGTCTCCTAACACTGAAGCTTTCTTT.

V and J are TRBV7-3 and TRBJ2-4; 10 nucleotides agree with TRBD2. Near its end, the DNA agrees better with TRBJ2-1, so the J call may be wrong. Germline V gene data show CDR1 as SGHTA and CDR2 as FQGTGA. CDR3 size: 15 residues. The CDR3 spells CASSPSGGAFDEQFF. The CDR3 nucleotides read TGTGCCAGCAGCCCGAGCGGGGGGGCCTTTGATGAGCAGTTCTTC.